A single sample gave rise to the 30 T cell receptor beta chains below, sequenced in a study of blood T cell repertoires in COVID-19. Using immunoSEQ multiplex PCR, the repertoire was profiled, and TCRdb retains in-frame clones only, with some absent. The table shows some 450,000 clones, with around 90% occurring only once. The source material was peripheral blood. All receptors derive from a man younger than 35 with COVID-19, enrolled during active disease.

This sequence joins TRBV5-1 and TRBJ2-5; maybe TRBD2 (7 bases). Germline V gives CDR1 SGHRS, CDR2 YFSETQ. V lost 3 bases to trimming and J lost 3 bases, with 18 bases between them. The CDR3 runs to 16 residues. The CDR3 DNA is TGCGCCAGCAGCTCTCAGACAGGCCGGGGGGAAGAGACCCAGTACTTC. This translates into CASSSQTGRGEETQYF. Full variable domain (remainder filled in from reference TRBV5-1 and TRBJ2-5): KAGVTQTPRYLIKTRGQQVTLSCSPISGHRSVSWYQQTPGQGLQFLFEYFSETQRNKGNFPGRFSGRQFSNSRSEMNVSTLELGDSALYLCASSSQTGRGEETQYFGPGTRLLVL.

The V gene is TRBV18, the J gene TRBJ2-5, with D uncertain. Trimming removed 3 bases from V and 1 base from J, with 6 bases in between. The CDR3 covers 13 residues. Germline CDR1 and CDR2: KGHSH and LQKENI. The CDR3 DNA reads TGTGCCAGCTCACCGGCAGGCCAAGAGACCCAGTACTTC. It translates to CASSPAGQETQYF.

The chain has TRBV5-1 and TRBJ2-3, with D perhaps TRBD2 (6 bases). Germline CDR1 SGHRS, CDR2 YFSETQ. Deletions cut 4 bases from V and 2 bases from J, with 17 bases between. This CDR3 has 16 residues. CDR3 DNA: TGCGCCAGCAGCCTGGGCGCTAGCGCCTACACAGATACGCAGTATTTT. Its protein product is CASSLGASAYTDTQYF.

V gene TRBV13 combines with J gene TRBJ2-7, with D unclear. CDR3 length: 13 residues. Trimming cost V 5 bases and J 3 bases, with 11 bases left between them. Per the germline V gene, CDR1 is PRHDT and CDR2 is FYEKMQ (reference sequence). The CDR3 loop reads CASSRTYGYEQYF. CDR3 coding DNA: TGTGCCAGCAGCCGAACTTATGGCTACGAGCAGTACTTC.

This clone was counted once. The gene calls are TRBV5-1 and TRBJ1-2; 7 bases line up with TRBD1. CDR1 is SGHRS and CDR2 is YFSETQ in the germline V gene. V trimming: 5 bases; J trimming: 4 bases; junction bases outside the gene matches: 8. The CDR3 length is 14 residues. CDR3 loop: CASRREGAGYGYTF. CDR3 in DNA: TGCGCCAGCAGGCGTGAGGGGGCGGGCTATGGCTACACCTTC.

V gene TRBV2 combines with J gene TRBJ1-6; no reliable D call. Trimming took 7 bases from V and 10 from J, leaving 14 bases between them. From germline, CDR1 is SNHLY and CDR2 FYNNEI. There are 13 residues in the CDR3. The CDR3 spells CASNYRLQSPLHF. The DNA for the CDR3 is TGTGCCAGCAATTACAGATTACAGTCACCCCTCCACTTT.

The chain is built from TRBV27 and TRBJ1-4, with TRBD1 as a possible D gene (6 bases). There are 15 residues in the CDR3. The V gene lost 0 bases and the J gene lost 4 bases, with 9 bases spanning the gap. Germline V lookup: CDR1 MNHEY, CDR2 SMNVEV (reference sequence). The CDR3 coding sequence is TGTGCCAGCAGTTTATCGGGGGCAAGTAATGAAAAACTGTTTTTT. This codes for CASSLSGASNEKLFF. Using reference TRBV27 and TRBJ1-4 for the parts outside the CDR3, the full variable domain is EAQVTQNPRYLITVTGKKLTVTCSQNMNHEYMSWYRQDPGLGLRQIYYSMNVEVTDKGDVPEGYKVSRKEKRNFPLILESPSPNQTSLYFCASSLSGASNEKLFFGSGTQLSVL.

The chain links TRBV21-1 to TRBJ1-6. TRBV21-1 is a recognized pseudogene. The CDR3 runs to 18 residues. This CDR3 reads CASSKGVLLSSYNSPLHF. CDR3 DNA sequence: TGTGCCAGCAGCAAAGGTGTACTCCTGAGCTCCTATAATTCACCCCTCCACTTT.

The chain couples TRBV6-5 to TRBJ2-5; 7 bases fit TRBD1. In germline, CDR1 is MNHEY, CDR2 SVGAGI. V was pared by 5 bases and J by 0 bases, with 6 bases of the junction left unmatched. This CDR3 spans 15 amino acids. The CDR3 DNA is TGTGCCAGCAGTCGCGGCAGGGGGTACCAAGAGACCCAGTACTTC. As protein: CASSRGRGYQETQYF.

This chain joins TRBV27 and TRBJ2-3; D perhaps matches TRBD2 (5 bases). Trimming removed 5 bases at V and 4 bases at J, with 13 bases between. Germline-derived CDR1 and CDR2 are MNHEY and SMNVEV (reference sequence). CDR3 size: 14 residues. Written as DNA, the CDR3 is TGTGCCAGCAGTCTCGCGGGCGTCCCAGATACGCAGTATTTT. Protein sequence: CASSLAGVPDTQYF.

V gene TRBV5-6 combines with J gene TRBJ2-3; TRBD2 matches at 10 bases. The CDR3 sequence is 15 residues long. Unmatched junction bases numbered 5, after V lost 1 base and J lost 6 bases. The germline V gene encodes CDR1 SGHDT and CDR2 YYEEEE. DNA of the CDR3: TGTGCCAGCAGCTTGTTAGCTAGCGGGAGCGATACGCAGTATTTT. Translation: CASSLLASGSDTQYF.

The J gene is TRBJ1-2, the V gene TRBV25-1, with a tentative D call TRBD1 (5 bases). Per the germline V gene, CDR1 is MGHDK and CDR2 is SYGVNS. This CDR3 comprises 12 residues. The V end lost 3 bases, the J end lost 8 bases, and 10 bases lay between the germline ends. This chain's CDR3 is CASSDRVGGYTF. The CDR3 region has the DNA TGTGCCAGCAGTGACAGGGTGGGAGGCTACACCTTC.

This clone came up a few times. The chain joins TRBV27 to TRBJ2-7, with D possibly TRBD2 on 5 matching bases. Trimming took off 0 bases at V and 3 bases at J, with 12 bases between the two ends. The CDR3 totals 15 residues. Germline V lookup: CDR1 MNHEY, CDR2 SMNVEV (reference sequence). The DNA of the CDR3 is TGTGCCAGCAGTTTATCGAGGTTCGGGGACTACGAGCAGTACTTC. This encodes CASSLSRFGDYEQYF.

J is TRBJ2-7 and V is TRBV4-1, with 9 bases lining up with TRBD1. The germline V gene has CDR1 MGHRA and CDR2 YSYEKL. Trimming cost V 4 bases and J 4 bases; bases outside gene matches: 5. The CDR3 is made up of 14 amino acids. In DNA form, the CDR3 reads TGCGCCAGCAGCCCCCGGACAGGGGATTACGAGCAGTACTTC. Protein: CASSPRTGDYEQYF.

The gene calls are TRBV2 and TRBJ1-1, with 8 bases that match TRBD1. With V trimmed by 6 bases and J by 3 bases, 3 bases remained unmatched. The germline CDR1 and CDR2 sequences are SNHLY and FYNNEI. The CDR3 extends over 13 amino acids. CDR3 sequence (DNA): TGTGCCAGCAGGACAGGGGCCTACACTGAAGCTTTCTTT. Its protein product is CASRTGAYTEAFF. The full variable domain, with the rest looked up from reference TRBV2 and TRBJ1-1, is EPEVTQTPSHQVTQMGQEVILRCVPISNHLYFYWYRQILGQKVEFLVSFYNNEISEKSEIFDDQFSVERPDGSNFTLKIRSTKLEDSAMYFCASRTGAYTEAFFGQGTRLTVV.

This chain joins TRBV12-1 and TRBJ2-6; the table's TRBD1 call for D was not verified on the DNA. TRBV12-1 is listed as a pseudogene. The CDR3 is 17 residues long. The CDR3 region is CASSLTTRGSGANVLTF. The CDR3 nucleotides are TGTGCCAGCAGCTTAACTACCAGGGGGTCTGGGGCCAACGTCCTGACTTTC.

The rearrangement joins TRBV27 to TRBJ2-1; perhaps TRBD2 as D (6 bases). V shed 3 bases and J shed 5 bases, with 11 bases lying between them. This CDR3 region has 14 residues. CDR1 is MNHEY, CDR2 SMNVEV, per germline (reference sequence). Here the CDR3 reads CASSFGSLNNEQFF. The CDR3, as DNA: TGTGCCAGCAGTTTCGGGAGTTTAAACAATGAGCAGTTCTTC.

The V and J genes are TRBV25-1 and TRBJ2-1; 12 positions agree with TRBD2. V gave up 7 bases and J gave up 4 bases; unmatched junction bases: 14. In germline, CDR1 is MGHDK, CDR2 SYGVNS. The CDR3 totals 18 residues. The CDR3 DNA reads as TGTGCCAGCACCCGGACTAGCGGGGTTACCTCGGGGTACAATGAGCAGTTCTTC. It codes for CASTRTSGVTSGYNEQFF.

The chain couples TRBV18 to TRBJ1-6, with D possibly being TRBD1 (6 bases). This CDR3 is built from 13 residues. The V gene's germline CDR1 is KGHSH and CDR2 LQKENI. Trimming removed 5 bases from V and 8 bases from J, with 10 bases in between. For the CDR3, the DNA is TGTGCCAGCTCAGGGGAGGGGGATTCACCCCTCCACTTT. As protein: CASSGEGDSPLHF.

The CDR3 nucleotides read TGCAGTGCTAGTAAAAGCCTCCAAGAGACCCAGTACTTC. Its protein product is CSASKSLQETQYF. V gene TRBV20-1 combines with J gene TRBJ2-5; no reliable D call. Germline assignment: CDR1 DFQATT and CDR2 SNEGSKA (reference sequence). The V and J ends lost 3 bases and 1 base respectively, with 9 bases between them. The CDR3 is 13 residues long.

The chain has TRBV19 and TRBJ2-3; no firm D call. With 3 bases removed from V and 3 bases from J, the gap between germline ends came to 10 bases. The length of the CDR3 is 14 residues. CDR1 and CDR2 (germline): LNHDA, SQIVND (reference sequence). The CDR3 is CASSIWSVTDTQYF. CDR3 DNA sequence: TGTGCCAGTAGTATCTGGAGTGTGACAGATACGCAGTATTTT.

The chain uses TRBV5-5 and TRBJ2-2, with D perhaps TRBD1 (5 bases). Trimming shortened V by 4 bases and J by 4 bases, and 20 bases separated the two germline ends. The CDR3 contains 17 residues. Germline V gives CDR1 SGHKS, CDR2 YYEKEE (reference sequence). Here the CDR3 DNA reads TGTGCCAGCAGCGATTTGGGGCGCGGATCGGGCACCGGGGAGCTGTTTTTT. Protein: CASSDLGRGSGTGELFF.

The rearrangement joins TRBV6-5 to TRBJ1-2; a possible D gene is TRBD1 (5 bases). V was clipped by 2 bases and J by 3 bases, with 16 bases between them. In germline, CDR1 is MNHEY, CDR2 SVGAGI. CDR3 length: 16 amino acids. CDR3 bases: TGTGCCAGCAGTTACGTGGGGAAGGGGCGGCACTATGGCTACACCTTC. It codes for CASSYVGKGRHYGYTF.

On this clone itself: One junction end disagrees with the germline gene, perhaps due to a read error. The rearrangement joins TRBV7-7 to TRBJ2-3; weak D call: TRBD2 (6 bases). CDR1 is SSHAT and CDR2 is FNYEAQ in the germline V gene (reference sequence). CDR3 length: 15 amino acids. Here the CDR3 reads CASSRLAHPTDTQYF. CDR3 nucleotide sequence: TGTGCTAGCAGCCGTCTAGCGCATCCCACAGATACGCAGTATTTT. Based on the CDR3 plus reference TRBV7-7 and TRBJ2-3, the full variable domain is GAGVSQSPRYKVTKRGQDVTLRCDPISSHATLYWYQQALGQGPEFLTYFNYEAQPDKSGLPSDRFSAERPEGSISTLTIQRTEQRDSAMYRCASSRLAHPTDTQYFGPGTRLTVL.

The rearrangement links TRBV19 to TRBJ2-2; D gene uncertain. The V gene lost 6 bases and the J gene lost 5 bases, with 7 bases spanning the gap. Per germline, CDR1 LNHDA and CDR2 SQIVND (reference sequence). The CDR3 runs to 12 residues. The CDR3 spells CASRAATGELFF. The CDR3 DNA follows: TGTGCCAGTAGAGCCGCGACCGGGGAGCTGTTTTTT.

This chain links TRBV5-1 with TRBJ2-7; possible D gene TRBD1, 6 bases. Trimming shortened V by 4 bases and J by 2 bases, and 10 bases separated the two germline ends. The CDR3 is 13 residues long. Germline CDR1 reads SGHRS; CDR2 reads YFSETQ. Written as DNA, the CDR3 is TGCGCCAGCAGCGGCAGGACAGCCTACGAGCAGTACTTC. Translating gives CASSGRTAYEQYF.

As to this clone: The same CDR3 can be traced to other DNA sequences in this sample. The rearrangement uses TRBV7-3 and TRBJ2-3; 9 bases align to TRBD1. The CDR3 sequence is 15 residues long. Germline loops: CDR1 SGHTA, CDR2 FQGTGA. V trimming: 5 bases; J trimming: 6 bases; junction bases outside the gene matches: 9. CDR3 in amino acids: CASSLGGQGSDTQYF. The CDR3 coding sequence is TGTGCCAGCAGCCTCGGGGGACAGGGATCGGATACGCAGTATTTT.

This clone was counted a single time. V gene TRBV15 combines with J gene TRBJ2-5; 7 nucleotides align to TRBD2. The CDR3 contains 16 residues. Germline assignment: CDR1 LNHNV and CDR2 YYDKDF (reference sequence). With 2 bases clipped from V and 3 bases from J, the junction kept 9 bases outside the gene matches. CDR3 in amino acids: CATSRRAGPGKETQYF. CDR3 in DNA: TGTGCCACCAGCAGAAGAGCGGGACCCGGAAAAGAGACCCAGTACTTC.

This chain uses TRBV9 with TRBJ2-3; D gene ambiguous. V was shortened by 2 bases and J by 1 base, with 11 bases between the two germline ends. Germline values: CDR1 SGDLS, CDR2 YYNGEE. The CDR3 spans 15 residues. CDR3 sequence: CASSVVRVGTDTQYF. The CDR3 DNA is TGTGCCAGCAGCGTTGTCCGAGTCGGCACAGATACGCAGTATTTT. The complete variable domain, with remaining parts taken from reference TRBV9 and TRBJ2-3, reads DSGVTQTPKHLITATGQRVTLRCSPRSGDLSVYWYQQSLDQGLQFLIQYYNGEERAKGNILERFSAQQFPDLHSELNLSSLELGDSALYFCASSVVRVGTDTQYFGPGTRLTVL.

This sequence joins TRBV4-1 and TRBJ2-7; maybe TRBD2 (6 bases). Germline lookup yields CDR1 MGHRA and CDR2 YSYEKL. Trimming stripped 1 base from V and 0 bases from J, with 10 bases between. This CDR3 region has 15 residues. In DNA form, the CDR3 reads TGCGCCAGCAGCCAAGCCGGGACTGACTCCTACGAGCAGTACTTC. It translates to CASSQAGTDSYEQYF.